The 27 T cell receptor beta chains below come from one sample, sequenced in a study of T cells in localized non-small cell lung cancer. Method: immunoSEQ multiplex PCR; TCRdb's copy keeps in-frame clones and lacks some. The sample includes over 20,000 clones, 85% to 90% of them seen just once. The starting material was PBMCs, obtained before any cancer treatment. The receptors stem from a woman aged 35 to 75 with stage II squamous cell lung carcinoma.

This rearrangement joins TRBV6-5 to TRBJ2-5; 13 bases map to TRBD2. The CDR3 is made up of 13 amino acids. The germline V gene has CDR1 MNHEY and CDR2 SVGAGI. J was trimmed by 13 bases and V by 6 bases; bases with no gene match: 8. CDR3 DNA: TGTGCCAGCAGCAGACTAGCGGGAGGCATGAGGTACTTC. It codes for CASSRLAGGMRYF.

The chain is built from TRBV28 and TRBJ1-2; 9 bases match TRBD1. Germline V gives CDR1 MDHEN, CDR2 SYDVKM. This CDR3 has 16 residues. The trim removed 2 bases at V and 8 bases at J, leaving 12 bases unmatched. CDR3 nucleotide sequence: TGTGCCAGCAGTTTACCAAAGGGACAGGGAAGTAACGGCTACACCTTC. Its translation is CASSLPKGQGSNGYTF.

The chain links TRBV27 to TRBJ1-2, with D perhaps TRBD1 (6 bases). CDR1 and CDR2 (germline): MNHEY, SMNVEV (reference sequence). This CDR3 region has 13 residues. The V gene lost 5 bases and the J gene lost 8 bases, with 15 bases spanning the gap. CDR3 loop: CASSLKGGWGYTF. The DNA of the CDR3 is TGTGCCAGCAGTCTCAAGGGGGGCTGGGGCTACACCTTC.

The V call is TRBV5-1, the J call TRBJ2-1, with 9 positions matching TRBD1. The CDR3 is 19 residues long. Trimming cost V 3 bases and J 10 bases; bases outside gene matches: 23. Germline CDR1 and CDR2: SGHRS and YFSETQ. CDR3 DNA sequence: TGCGCCAGCAGCTGGGGAGGGACAGGGTACGAGGAGCGCCTAAGGGAGCAGTTCTTC. As protein: CASSWGGTGYEERLREQFF.

This clone was picked up one time. The chain is built from TRBV10-3 and TRBJ2-5, with 9 bases fitting TRBD1. The CDR3 contains 15 residues. Germline CDR1 reads ENHRY; CDR2 reads SYGVKD. V shed 5 bases, J shed 3 bases, and the junction held 7 bases outside the gene matches. The CDR3 loop reads CAISPTGGREETQYF. The CDR3 DNA sequence: TGTGCCATCAGTCCGACAGGGGGGCGGGAAGAGACCCAGTACTTC.

This chain joins TRBV7-2 and TRBJ2-5; the D is unclear. Germline lookup yields CDR1 SGHTA and CDR2 FQGNSA. The CDR3 consists of 16 residues. V lost 6 bases to trimming and J lost 4 bases, with 21 bases between them. The CDR3 DNA follows: TGTGCCAGCAGTCCGACCCCGACCGAAACGGGAGAGACCCAGTACTTC. It specifies CASSPTPTETGETQYF.

The V and J genes are TRBV10-3 and TRBJ1-3; D not certain. The CDR3 extends over 13 amino acids. Per the germline V gene, CDR1 is ENHRY and CDR2 is SYGVKD. Trimming took 6 bases from V and 0 from J, leaving 6 bases between them. CDR3 in amino acids: CAISRASGNTIYF. As DNA, the CDR3 is TGTGCCATCAGCAGAGCCTCTGGAAACACCATATATTTT.

The chain is built from TRBV5-1 and TRBJ2-3; D perhaps matches TRBD1 (5 bases). Germline values: CDR1 SGHRS, CDR2 YFSETQ. The CDR3 contains 14 residues. Trimming pared 2 bases from V and 4 bases from J, leaving 11 bases between. The chain's CDR3 is CASSLSRAADTQYF. CDR3 nucleotides: TGCGCCAGCAGCTTAAGCAGGGCAGCAGATACGCAGTATTTT.

V and J are TRBV7-2 and TRBJ2-7; 7 bases align to TRBD2. CDR1 and CDR2 (germline): SGHTA, FQGNSA. The CDR3 is 19 amino acids. The junction had 22 bases not matched to a gene; V was cut back by 4 bases and J by 4 bases. CDR3 nucleotides: TGTGCCAGCAGCTCGAGAGGGGCTAGCGGAAGTAGAGAGGGGTACGAGCAGTACTTC. This encodes CASSSRGASGSREGYEQYF. Combining the CDR3 with reference TRBV7-2 and TRBJ2-7 gives the whole variable domain GAGVSQSPSNKVTEKGKDVELRCDPISGHTALYWYRQSLGQGLEFLIYFQGNSAPDKSGLPSDRFSAERTGGSVSTLTIQRTQQEDSAVYLCASSSRGASGSREGYEQYFGPGTRLTVT.

This chain connects TRBV28 to TRBJ2-5; TRBD2 aligns across 9 bases. Trimming took 4 bases from V and 4 from J; bases not matched to a gene: 13. This CDR3 is built from 17 residues. Germline V gene data show CDR1 as MDHEN and CDR2 as SYDVKM. CDR3 residues: CASSSERGGRARETQYF. DNA of the CDR3: TGTGCCAGCAGTTCGGAGAGGGGCGGGAGGGCCCGAGAGACCCAGTACTTC.

The chain links TRBV7-9 to TRBJ2-1; D is unclear. CDR1 and CDR2 from the germline V gene are SEHNR and FQNEAQ (reference sequence). Trimming took off 2 bases at V and 0 bases at J, with 5 bases between the two ends. This CDR3 has 14 amino acids. This CDR3 is CASSLRVSYNEQFF. In nucleotides, the CDR3 is TGTGCCAGCAGCTTAAGGGTCTCCTACAATGAGCAGTTCTTC.

The chain combines TRBV27 with TRBJ2-2, with 9 bases fitting TRBD1. This CDR3 spans 16 amino acids. Per the germline V gene, CDR1 is MNHEY and CDR2 is SMNVEV (reference sequence). The V gene end was trimmed by 2 bases and the J gene end by 1 base; junction bases not matched to a gene: 2. As DNA, the CDR3 is TGTGCCAGCAGTTTACGACAGGGGGGGAACACCGGGGAGCTGTTTTTT. Its translation is CASSLRQGGNTGELFF.

This clone was counted only a few times. The chain uses TRBV10-3 and TRBJ1-2; D is uncertain. The CDR3 is 11 residues long. The germline gives CDR1 ENHRY, CDR2 SYGVKD. V dropped 4 bases and J dropped 10 bases, with 10 bases sitting between them. Written as DNA, the CDR3 is TGTGCCATCAGTGTGGGAGATGACTACACCTTC. Protein product: CAISVGDDYTF.

The genes are TRBV12-5 and TRBJ2-1, with TRBD2 matching over 9 bases. The CDR3 sequence is 13 residues long. Germline values: CDR1 LGHNT, CDR2 FRNRAP. Unmatched junction bases numbered 6, after V lost 6 bases and J lost 9 bases. The CDR3 loop is CASGLAGAGEQFF. For the CDR3, the DNA is TGTGCTAGTGGATTAGCGGGAGCTGGTGAGCAGTTCTTC.

The rearrangement links TRBV19 to TRBJ2-3; D remains unclear. The CDR3 is made up of 15 amino acids. CDR1 is LNHDA and CDR2 is SQIVND in the germline V gene (reference sequence). Trimming shortened V by 0 bases and J by 5 bases, and 12 bases separated the two germline ends. CDR3 residues: CASSIDRPPGDTQYF. The CDR3 DNA sequence: TGTGCCAGTAGTATAGATAGACCTCCAGGAGATACGCAGTATTTT. Complete variable domain (other parts from reference TRBV19 and TRBJ2-3): DGGITQSPKYLFRKEGQNVTLSCEQNLNHDAMYWYRQDPGQGLRLIYYSQIVNDFQKGDIAEGYSVSREKKESFPLTVTSAQKNPTAFYLCASSIDRPPGDTQYFGPGTRLTVL.

The chain combines TRBV7-9 with TRBJ2-1; TRBD2 might be the D (5 bases). Trimming removed 5 bases at V and 10 bases at J, with 12 bases between. Germline CDR1 SEHNR, CDR2 FQNEAQ (reference sequence). The CDR3 totals 12 residues. The CDR3 nucleotides are TGTGCCAGCAGCCCAAGGGAGTCGGAGCAGTTCTTC. It encodes CASSPRESEQFF.

The J gene is TRBJ1-2, the V gene TRBV5-6; D is ambiguous. The CDR3 is 13 residues long. Per germline, CDR1 SGHDT and CDR2 YYEEEE. The V end was cut by 1 base, the J end by 2 bases, with 6 bases between. The CDR3, as DNA: TGTGCCAGCAGCTTGCCGGGGAACTATGGCTACACCTTC. Its protein product is CASSLPGNYGYTF.

The gene calls are TRBV14 and TRBJ1-1; no definite D call. Germline V CDR1 and CDR2: SGHDN, FVKESK. The CDR3 totals 19 residues. Trimming left V 0 bases short and J 3 bases short, with 23 bases between. The CDR3 sequence is CASSQDRRELGLRHTEAFF. As DNA, the CDR3 is TGTGCCAGCAGCCAAGATAGAAGGGAGCTTGGACTTCGGCACACTGAAGCTTTCTTT.

The V and J genes are TRBV6-5 and TRBJ1-2; 7 bases line up with TRBD1. V lost 6 bases, J lost 5 bases, and 12 bases stayed unmatched. In germline, CDR1 is MNHEY, CDR2 SVGAGI. This CDR3 is built from 15 residues. The CDR3 sequence is CASSLVIGTAYGYTF. The CDR3 DNA is TGTGCCAGCAGCCTAGTAATAGGGACAGCATATGGCTACACCTTC.

The chain employs TRBV28 and TRBJ2-3; 7 bases match TRBD1. Unmatched junction bases numbered 8, after V lost 5 bases and J lost 3 bases. The CDR3 runs to 15 residues. CDR1 is MDHEN and CDR2 is SYDVKM in the germline V gene. Written as DNA, the CDR3 is TGTGCCAGCAGTCAAGACAACAGGGGTACAGATACGCAGTATTTT. This sequence encodes CASSQDNRGTDTQYF.

This sequence joins TRBV5-6 and TRBJ2-7; D is undetermined. This CDR3 is built from 13 residues. Trimming removed 3 bases at V and 4 bases at J, with 11 bases between. Germline CDR1 SGHDT, CDR2 YYEEEE. CDR3 DNA sequence: TGTGCCAGCAGCTACTCCTTCGCTTACGAGCAGTACTTC. Translated, it gives CASSYSFAYEQYF.

CDR3 residues: CASRLLGSSYEQYF. The CDR3 DNA reads as TGTGCCAGCAGGCTTCTTGGCAGCTCCTACGAGCAGTACTTC. This sequence joins TRBV28 and TRBJ2-7; no firm D call. CDR1 and CDR2 (germline): MDHEN, SYDVKM. CDR3 size: 14 residues. Trimming took off 6 bases at V and 0 bases at J, with 12 bases between the two ends.

This chain uses TRBV19 with TRBJ1-5; a possible D gene is TRBD1 (6 bases). The germline V and J ends were trimmed by 6 bases and 4 bases, with 22 bases remaining between them. The CDR3 loop spans 17 amino acids. Looked up from germline, CDR1 is LNHDA and CDR2 is SQIVND (reference sequence). For the CDR3, the DNA is TGTGCCAGTAGAAAACCCCGGATCAGGGGACCGAATCAGCCCCAGCATTTT. Protein product: CASRKPRIRGPNQPQHF.

This chain uses TRBV7-9 with TRBJ1-2, with D uncertain. V was pared by 1 base and J by 6 bases, with 9 bases between. CDR1 and CDR2 from the germline V gene are SEHNR and FQNEAQ (reference sequence). This CDR3 contains 13 residues. CDR3 DNA: TGTGCCAGCAGCTTAGATCAGTTTAATGGCTACACCTTC. It translates to CASSLDQFNGYTF.

This chain joins TRBV4-3 and TRBJ2-1; D is undetermined. Trimming shortened V by 1 base and J by 6 bases, and 10 bases separated the two germline ends. Germline CDR1 is LGHNA and CDR2 is YSLEER. CDR3 length: 14 residues. The CDR3 DNA follows: TGCGCCAGCAGCCAAGTGGAAAGATCCAATGAGCAGTTCTTC. This encodes CASSQVERSNEQFF.

The rearrangement uses TRBV5-6 and TRBJ2-7; D tentatively reads TRBD1 or TRBD2 (5 bases each). The length of the CDR3 is 13 residues. The germline CDR1 and CDR2 sequences are SGHDT and YYEEEE. V was trimmed by 0 bases and J by 6 bases, leaving 10 bases between them. CDR3 region: CASSLEGRTEQYF. The CDR3 coding sequence is TGTGCCAGCAGCTTGGAGGGGAGAACCGAGCAGTACTTC.

As for this clone: A read error may produce the germline difference seen at one junction end. The gene calls are TRBV19 and TRBJ2-1; TRBD2 matches 10 bases. Germline CDR1 reads LNHDA; CDR2 reads SQIVND (reference sequence). CDR3 length: 12 amino acids. The CDR3 DNA follows: TGTGCCAGTAGTTTCCTAGCGGGAGAGCCGTTCTTC. It translates to CASSFLAGEPFF.